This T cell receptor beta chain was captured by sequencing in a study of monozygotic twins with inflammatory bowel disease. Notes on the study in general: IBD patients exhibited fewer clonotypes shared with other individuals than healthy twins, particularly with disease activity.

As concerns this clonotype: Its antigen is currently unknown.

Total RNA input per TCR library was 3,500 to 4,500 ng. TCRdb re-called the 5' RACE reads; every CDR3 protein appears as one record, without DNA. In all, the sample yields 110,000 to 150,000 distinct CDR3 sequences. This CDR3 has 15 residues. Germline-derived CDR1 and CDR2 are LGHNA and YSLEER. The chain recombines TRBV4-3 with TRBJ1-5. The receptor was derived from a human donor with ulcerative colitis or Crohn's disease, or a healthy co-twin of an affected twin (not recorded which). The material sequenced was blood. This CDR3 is CASSQDPSSNQPQHF.